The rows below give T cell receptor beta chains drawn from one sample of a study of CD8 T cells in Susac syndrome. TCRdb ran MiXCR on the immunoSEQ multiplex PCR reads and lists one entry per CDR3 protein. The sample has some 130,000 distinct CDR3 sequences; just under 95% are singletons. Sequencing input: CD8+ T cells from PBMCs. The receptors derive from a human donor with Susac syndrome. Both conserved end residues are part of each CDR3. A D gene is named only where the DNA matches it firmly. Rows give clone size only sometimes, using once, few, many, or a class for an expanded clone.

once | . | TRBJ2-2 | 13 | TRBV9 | CASSVVTDGELFF | TGTGCCAGCAGCGTAGTGACAGACGGGGAGCTGTTTTTT
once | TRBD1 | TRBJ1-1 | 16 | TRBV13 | CASSFGTGAKRAEAFF | TGTGCCAGCAGCTTTGGGACAGGGGCTAAGAGAGCTGAAGCTTTCTTT
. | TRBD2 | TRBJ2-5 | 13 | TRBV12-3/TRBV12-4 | CASSRAGVETQYF | TGTGCCAGCAGCCGAGCGGGGGTCGAGACCCAGTACTTC
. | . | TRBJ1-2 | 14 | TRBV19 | CASSHVSGVSGYTF | TGTGCCAGTAGTCACGTGTCCGGGGTGAGCGGCTACACCTTC
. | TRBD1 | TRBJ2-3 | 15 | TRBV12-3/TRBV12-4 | CASTGTGGSADTQYF | TGTGCCAGCACCGGGACAGGGGGTAGTGCAGATACGCAGTATTTT
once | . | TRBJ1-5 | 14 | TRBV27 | CASSRQRSNQPQHF | TGTGCCAGCAGTAGACAGCGGAGCAATCAGCCCCAGCATTTT
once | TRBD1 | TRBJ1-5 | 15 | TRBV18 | CASSPDRGVGQPQHF | TGTGCCAGCTCCCCGGACAGGGGAGTTGGTCAGCCCCAGCATTTT
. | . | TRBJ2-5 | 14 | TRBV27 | CASSLRHGQETQYF | TGTGCCAGCAGCCTGCGGCACGGTCAAGAGACCCAGTACTTC
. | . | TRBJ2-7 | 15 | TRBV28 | CASSSLGRGTYEQYF | TGTGCCAGCAGTTCCTTGGGCCGGGGGACGTACGAGCAGTACTTC
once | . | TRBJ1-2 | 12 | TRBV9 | CASSVGSSGYTF | TGTGCCAGCAGCGTAGGGTCCAGTGGCTACACCTTC
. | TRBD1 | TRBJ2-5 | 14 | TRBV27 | CASSSGQALETQYF | TGTGCCAGCAGTTCCGGACAGGCCCTGGAGACCCAGTACTTC
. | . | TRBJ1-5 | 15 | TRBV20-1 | CSALRQPDSNQPQHF | TGCAGTGCTTTACGACAGCCGGATAGCAATCAGCCCCAGCATTTT
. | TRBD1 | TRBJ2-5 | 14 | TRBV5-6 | CASSLGQGAYSQYF | TGTGCCAGCAGCTTGGGACAGGGGGCGTATTCCCAGTACTTC
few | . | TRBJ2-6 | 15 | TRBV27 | CASSLLRSGANVLTF | TGTGCCAGCAGTTTGCTGCGCTCTGGGGCCAACGTCCTGACTTTC
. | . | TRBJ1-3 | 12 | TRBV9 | CASGFFGNTIYF | TGTGCCAGCGGCTTCTTCGGAAACACCATATATTTT
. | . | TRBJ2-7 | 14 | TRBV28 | CASSRDTTTYEQYF | TGTGCCAGCAGTAGGGACACCACCACCTACGAGCAGTACTTC
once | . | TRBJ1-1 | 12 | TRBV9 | CASSGLSTEAFF | TGTGCCAGCAGCGGACTAAGCACTGAAGCTTTCTTT
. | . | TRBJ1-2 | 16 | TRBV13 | CASSLGEGLQPYGYTF | TGTGCCAGCAGCTTAGGTGAGGGGCTACAACCTTATGGCTACACCTTC
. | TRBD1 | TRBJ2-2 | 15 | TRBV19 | CASSPGTGNTGELFF | TGTGCCAGTAGCCCAGGGACAGGGAACACCGGGGAGCTGTTTTTT
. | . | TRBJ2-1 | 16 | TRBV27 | CASSLFWGAQYNEQFF | TGTGCCAGCAGTTTATTTTGGGGCGCCCAGTACAATGAGCAGTTCTTC
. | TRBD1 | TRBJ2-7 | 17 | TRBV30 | CAWSRRGWTGSRYEQYF | TGTGCCTGGAGCCGGCGGGGATGGACAGGGAGTAGGTACGAGCAGTACTTC
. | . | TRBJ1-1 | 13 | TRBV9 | CASSHSFGPEAFF | TGTGCCAGCAGCCACTCGTTCGGTCCTGAAGCTTTCTTT
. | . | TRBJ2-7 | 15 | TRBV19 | CAKRQKSLTRDEQYF | TGTGCCAAAAGGCAGAAGAGCCTCACCCGTGACGAGCAGTACTTC
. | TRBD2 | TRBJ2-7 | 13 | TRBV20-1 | CSAIQREYHEQYF | TGCAGTGCTATTCAGCGGGAGTACCACGAGCAGTACTTC
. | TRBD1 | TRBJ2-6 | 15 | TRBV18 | CASSPDRVGANVLTF | TGTGCCAGCTCGCCTGACAGGGTTGGGGCCAACGTCCTGACTTTC
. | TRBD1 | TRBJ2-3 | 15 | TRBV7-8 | CAEGDRLTSTDTQYF | TGTGCCGAAGGGGACAGGCTCACTAGCACAGATACGCAGTATTTT
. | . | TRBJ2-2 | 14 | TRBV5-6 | CASSLRQNTGELFF | TGTGCCAGCAGCTTGCGCCAGAACACCGGGGAGCTGTTTTTT
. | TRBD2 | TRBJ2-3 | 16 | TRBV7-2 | CASSPPGLAPTDTQYF | TGTGCCAGCAGCCCGCCGGGACTAGCCCCCACAGATACGCAGTATTTT
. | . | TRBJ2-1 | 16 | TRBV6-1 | CASGEARKTGYNEQFF | TGTGCCAGCGGTGAAGCCAGGAAGACAGGATACAATGAGCAGTTCTTC
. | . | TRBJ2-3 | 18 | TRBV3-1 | CASSLASVRGQGTDTQYF | TGTGCCAGCAGCCTAGCAAGTGTTCGAGGACAAGGCACAGATACGCAGTATTTT
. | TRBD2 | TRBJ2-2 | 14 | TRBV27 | CASSASGSTGELFF | TGTGCCAGCAGTGCTAGCGGGAGTACCGGGGAGCTGTTTTTT
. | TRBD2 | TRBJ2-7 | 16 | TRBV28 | CASSRSGLAGSYEQYF | TGTGCCAGCAGCCGCTCGGGACTAGCGGGCTCCTACGAGCAGTACTTC
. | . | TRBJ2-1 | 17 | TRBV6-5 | CASSYLGTVMGPNEQFF | TGTGCCAGCAGTTACTTGGGGACGGTGATGGGACCAAATGAGCAGTTCTTC
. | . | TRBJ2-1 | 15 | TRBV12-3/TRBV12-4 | CASRRPGVEGNEQFF | TGTGCCAGCAGGAGACCTGGGGTAGAAGGCAATGAGCAGTTCTTC
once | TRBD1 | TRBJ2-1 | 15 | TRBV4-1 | CASSQAGTGYNEQFF | TGCGCCAGCAGCCAAGCCGGGACAGGGTACAATGAGCAGTTCTTC
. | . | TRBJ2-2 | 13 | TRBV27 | CASSLAPDGELFF | TGTGCCAGCAGTTTAGCCCCGGATGGGGAGCTGTTTTTT
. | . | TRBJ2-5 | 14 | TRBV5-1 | CASSGRGLGETQYF | TGCGCCAGCAGCGGCCGGGGCCTAGGGGAGACCCAGTACTTC
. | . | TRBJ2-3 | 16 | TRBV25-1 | CASSEYFTEYLDTQYF | TGTGCCAGCAGTGAATATTTTACGGAGTATCTAGATACGCAGTATTTT
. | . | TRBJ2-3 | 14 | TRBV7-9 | CASSLNGGGNGRYF | TGTGCCAGCAGCTTAAACGGTGGAGGCAATGGGAGGTATTTT
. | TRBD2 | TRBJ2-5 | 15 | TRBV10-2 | CASLGTSGSGETQYF | TGCGCCAGCTTGGGGACTAGCGGGAGTGGAGAGACCCAGTACTTC
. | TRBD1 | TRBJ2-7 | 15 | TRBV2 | CASSEDRASSYEQYF | TGTGCCAGCAGCGAGGACAGGGCCTCCTCCTACGAGCAGTACTTC
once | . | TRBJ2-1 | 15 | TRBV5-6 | CASSPWAYLADEQFF | TGTGCCAGCAGCCCTTGGGCCTATCTCGCCGATGAGCAGTTCTTC
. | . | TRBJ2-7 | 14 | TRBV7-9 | CASREDKGTREQYF | TGTGCCAGCAGAGAGGACAAGGGGACGAGGGAGCAGTACTTC
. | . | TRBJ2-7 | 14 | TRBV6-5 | CASSYTESSYEQYF | TGTGCCAGCAGTTACACGGAGAGCTCCTACGAGCAGTACTTC
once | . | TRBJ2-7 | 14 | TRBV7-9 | CASSPDDPGFEQYF | TGTGCCAGCAGCCCCGACGACCCTGGGTTCGAGCAGTACTTC
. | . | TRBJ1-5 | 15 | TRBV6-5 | CASSNEGGGNQPQHF | TGTGCCAGCAGTAACGAGGGGGGTGGCAATCAGCCCCAGCATTTT
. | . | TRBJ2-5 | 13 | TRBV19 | CASSIMGSETQYF | TGTGCCAGTAGTATCATGGGGAGCGAGACCCAGTACTTC
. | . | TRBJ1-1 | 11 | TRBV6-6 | CASSDRAEAFF | TGTGCCAGCAGTGACAGAGCTGAAGCTTTCTTT
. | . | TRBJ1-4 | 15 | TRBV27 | CASTKTGTFNEKLFF | TGTGCCAGCACCAAGACCGGGACTTTTAATGAAAAACTGTTTTTT